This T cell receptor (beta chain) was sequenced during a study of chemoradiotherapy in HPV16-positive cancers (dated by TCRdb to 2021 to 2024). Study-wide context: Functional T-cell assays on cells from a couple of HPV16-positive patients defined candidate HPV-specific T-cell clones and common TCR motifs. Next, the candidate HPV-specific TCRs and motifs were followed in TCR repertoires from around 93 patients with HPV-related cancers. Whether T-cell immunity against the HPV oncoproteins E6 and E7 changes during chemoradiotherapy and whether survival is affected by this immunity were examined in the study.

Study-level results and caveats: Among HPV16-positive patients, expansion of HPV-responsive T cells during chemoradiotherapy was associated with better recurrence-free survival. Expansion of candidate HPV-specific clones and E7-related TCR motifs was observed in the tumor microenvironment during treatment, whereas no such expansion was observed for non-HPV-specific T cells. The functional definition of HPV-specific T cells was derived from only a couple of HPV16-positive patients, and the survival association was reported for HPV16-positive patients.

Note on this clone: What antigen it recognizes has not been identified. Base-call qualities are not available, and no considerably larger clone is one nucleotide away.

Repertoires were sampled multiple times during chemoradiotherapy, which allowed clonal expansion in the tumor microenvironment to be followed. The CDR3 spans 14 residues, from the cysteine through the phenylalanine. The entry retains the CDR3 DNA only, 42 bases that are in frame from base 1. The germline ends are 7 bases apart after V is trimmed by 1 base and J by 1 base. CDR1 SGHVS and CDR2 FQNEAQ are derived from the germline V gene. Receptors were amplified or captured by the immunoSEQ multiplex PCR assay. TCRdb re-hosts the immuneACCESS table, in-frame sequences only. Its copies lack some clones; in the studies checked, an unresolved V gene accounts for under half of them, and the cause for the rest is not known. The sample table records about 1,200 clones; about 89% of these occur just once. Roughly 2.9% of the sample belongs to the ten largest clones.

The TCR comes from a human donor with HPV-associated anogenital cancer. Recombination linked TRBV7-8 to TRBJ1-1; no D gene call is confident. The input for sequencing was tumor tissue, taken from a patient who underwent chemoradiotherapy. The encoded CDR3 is CASSLGQTNTEAFF. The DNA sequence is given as TGTGCCAGCAGCTTAGGGCAGACGAACACTGAAGCTTTCTTT.